This TCR beta chain is from a study of early stage breast cancer tumors. As regards this clone: Its antigen is unidentified.

Trimming left V 2 bases short and J 6 bases short, with 11 bases between. The V gene's germline CDR1 is SGHNT and CDR2 YYREEE (reference sequence). The CDR3 is 14 residues long. Points from the study as a whole: Tumor and normal breast were distinguished via blood comparison in about 90% of the 16 patients. Compared with adjacent normal breast tissue, tumors showed roughly 2.5-fold greater T cell density and higher clonality. Enriched TCRB sequences shared across patients were mostly commonly generated sequences.

Repertoires were generated with immunoSEQ multiplex PCR, while TCRdb's copy carries only in-frame clones and drops some. The data contain tens of thousands of clones, around 78% of them singletons. The chain joins TRBV5-4 to TRBJ2-2; D gene unclear. The sequence was collected from a middle-aged person with breast cancer. Sequenced sample: blood. The CDR3: CASSFSSGPGELFF. DNA of the CDR3: TGTGCCAGCAGCTTTTCGAGTGGGCCCGGGGAGCTGTTTTTT. The full variable domain, in which reference TRBV5-4 and TRBJ2-2 provide the parts outside the CDR3, is ETGVTQSPTHLIKTRGQQVTLRCSSQSGHNTVSWYQQALGQGPQFIFQYYREEENGRGNFPPRFSGLQFPNYSSELNVNALELDDSALYLCASSFSSGPGELFFGEGSRLTVL.